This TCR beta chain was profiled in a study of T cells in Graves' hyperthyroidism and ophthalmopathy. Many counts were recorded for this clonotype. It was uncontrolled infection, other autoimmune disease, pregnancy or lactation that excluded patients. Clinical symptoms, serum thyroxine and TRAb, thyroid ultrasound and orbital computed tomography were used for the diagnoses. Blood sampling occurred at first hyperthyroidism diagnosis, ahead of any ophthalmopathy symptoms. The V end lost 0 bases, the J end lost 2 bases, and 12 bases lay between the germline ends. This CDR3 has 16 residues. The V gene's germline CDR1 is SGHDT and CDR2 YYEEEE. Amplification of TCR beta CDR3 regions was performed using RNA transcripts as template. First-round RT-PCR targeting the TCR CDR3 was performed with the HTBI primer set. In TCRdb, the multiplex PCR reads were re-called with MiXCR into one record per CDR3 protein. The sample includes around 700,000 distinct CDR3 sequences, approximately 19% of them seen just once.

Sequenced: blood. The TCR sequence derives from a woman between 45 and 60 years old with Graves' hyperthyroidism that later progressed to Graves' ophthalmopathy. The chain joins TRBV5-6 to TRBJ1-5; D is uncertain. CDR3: CASSLGWVSGNQPQHF. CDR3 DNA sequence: TGTGCCAGCAGCTTGGGTTGGGTCTCGGGCAATCAGCCCCAGCATTTT.